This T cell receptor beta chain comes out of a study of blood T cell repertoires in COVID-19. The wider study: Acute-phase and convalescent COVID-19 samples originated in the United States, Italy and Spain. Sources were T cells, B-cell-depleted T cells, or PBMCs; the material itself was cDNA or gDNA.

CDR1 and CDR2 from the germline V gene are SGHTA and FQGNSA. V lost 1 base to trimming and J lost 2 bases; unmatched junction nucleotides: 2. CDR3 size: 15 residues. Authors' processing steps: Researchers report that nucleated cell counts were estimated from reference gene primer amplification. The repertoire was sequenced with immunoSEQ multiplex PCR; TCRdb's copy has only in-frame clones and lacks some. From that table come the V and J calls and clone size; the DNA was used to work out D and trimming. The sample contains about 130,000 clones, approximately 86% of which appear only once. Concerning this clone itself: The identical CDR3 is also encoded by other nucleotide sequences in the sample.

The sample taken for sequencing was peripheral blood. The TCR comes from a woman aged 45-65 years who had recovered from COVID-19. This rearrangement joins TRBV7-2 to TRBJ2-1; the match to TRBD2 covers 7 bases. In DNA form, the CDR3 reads TGTGCCAGCAGCTTAGTAGCGGGCCCCTACAATGAGCAGTTCTTC. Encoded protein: CASSLVAGPYNEQFF.